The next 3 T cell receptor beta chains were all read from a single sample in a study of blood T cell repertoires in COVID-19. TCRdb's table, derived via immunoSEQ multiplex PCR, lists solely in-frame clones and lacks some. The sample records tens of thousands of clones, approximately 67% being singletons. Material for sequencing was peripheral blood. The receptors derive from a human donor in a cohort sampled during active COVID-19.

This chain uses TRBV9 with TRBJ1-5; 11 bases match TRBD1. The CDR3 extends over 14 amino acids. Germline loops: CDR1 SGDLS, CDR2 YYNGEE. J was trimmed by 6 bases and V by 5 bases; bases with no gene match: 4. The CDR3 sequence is CASSRGTGGQPQHF. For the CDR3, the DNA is TGTGCCAGCAGTAGAGGGACAGGGGGTCAGCCCCAGCATTTT.

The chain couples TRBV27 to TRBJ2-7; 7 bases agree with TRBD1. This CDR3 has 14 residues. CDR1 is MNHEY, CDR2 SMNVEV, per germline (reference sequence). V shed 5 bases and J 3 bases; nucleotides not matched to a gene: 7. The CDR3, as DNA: TGTGCCAGCAGTCCCACGACAGGGATCTACGAGCAGTACTTC. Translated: CASSPTTGIYEQYF.

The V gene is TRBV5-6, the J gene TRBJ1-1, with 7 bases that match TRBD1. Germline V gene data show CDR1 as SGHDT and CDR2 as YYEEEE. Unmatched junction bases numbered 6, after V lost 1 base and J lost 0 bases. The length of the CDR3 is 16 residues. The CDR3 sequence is CASSLTGVRMNTEAFF. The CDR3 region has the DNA TGTGCCAGCAGCTTGACAGGGGTTCGCATGAACACTGAAGCTTTCTTT.